The 2 T cell receptor beta chains reported below all come from one sample, sequenced in a study of T cells in Graves' hyperthyroidism and ophthalmopathy. Amplification of TCR beta CDR3 regions was performed using RNA transcripts as template. RT-PCR in the first round (using the HTBI primer set) targeted the TCR CDR3. One entry per CDR3 protein, called by TCRdb with MiXCR from the multiplex PCR reads. The sample gives around 350,000 distinct CDR3 sequences, less than 20% of which show up once; around 30% is in the top ten. Input material: blood. These receptors all come from a woman aged 18-29 years with Graves' hyperthyroidism that later progressed to Graves' ophthalmopathy.

This clonotype came up once. A single base separates this from a much larger clone, so it may be a read error. V gene TRBV11-2 combines with J gene TRBJ1-1; D unclear. This CDR3 is 11 amino acids long. CDR1 is SGHAT and CDR2 is FQNNGV in the germline V gene. The DNA of the CDR3 is TGTGTCGTCCCACGGGGCACTGAAGCTTTCTTT. Its protein is CVVPRGTEAFF.

This chain links TRBV3-1 with TRBJ2-5; D ambiguous. This CDR3 spans 14 amino acids. V gave up 0 bases and J gave up 4 bases, with 9 bases separating them. Germline V gives CDR1 LGHDT, CDR2 YNNKEL (reference sequence). DNA of the CDR3: TGTGCCAGCAGCCAAGATCTAGTTTCAGAGACCCAGTACTTC. This gives the protein CASSQDLVSETQYF.